This T cell receptor beta chain was captured in a study of response to subunit inactivated influenza vaccine. The CDR3 length is 14 residues. Germline lookup yields CDR1 SQVTM and CDR2 ANQGSEA. The trim removed 6 bases at V and 4 bases at J, leaving 6 bases unmatched. One entry per CDR3 protein, called by TCRdb with MiXCR from the RT-PCR reads. The profile shows about 780,000 distinct CDR3 sequences, roughly 18% of them singletons. A note on this clonotype: Its antigen remains unidentified.

General study results and limits: Few additional T cells are recruited per seasonal influenza vaccination, authors suggested.

The J gene is TRBJ1-1, the V gene TRBV29-1, with 12 bases aligning to TRBD1. The clonotype comes from a man over 45 who received an inactivated influenza vaccine. This specimen consisted of PBMCs from blood, obtained 4 to 6 days after vaccination. CDR3 loop: CSVGTGGWITEAFF. The CDR3 region has the DNA TGCAGCGTAGGGACAGGGGGCTGGATCACTGAAGCTTTCTTT.